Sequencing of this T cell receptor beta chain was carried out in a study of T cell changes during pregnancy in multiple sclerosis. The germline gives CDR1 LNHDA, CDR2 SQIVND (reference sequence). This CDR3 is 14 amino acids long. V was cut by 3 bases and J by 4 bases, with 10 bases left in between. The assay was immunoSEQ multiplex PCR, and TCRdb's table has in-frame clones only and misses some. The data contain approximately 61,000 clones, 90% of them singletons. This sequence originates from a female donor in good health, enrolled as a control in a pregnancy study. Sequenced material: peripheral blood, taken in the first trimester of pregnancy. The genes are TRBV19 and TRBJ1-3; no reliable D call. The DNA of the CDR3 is TGTGCCAGTAGTATGGTGGGAGGGGGAAACACCATATATTTT. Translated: CASSMVGGGNTIYF.